This T cell receptor beta chain emerged from a study of PD-1 blockade in classical Hodgkin lymphoma. General study findings and limits: Reports described newly diagnosed patients as having lower baseline TCR diversity than healthy donors. Whatever underlies the repertoire differences (possibly disease activity or prior therapy) remains undefined.

Time point reported: newly diagnosed, previously untreated cHL patient sample. What served as comparison were PBMCs in newly diagnosed, untreated classical Hodgkin lymphoma. Points on this clone: Its matching antigen is unknown.

The assay was immunoSEQ multiplex PCR, and TCRdb's table has in-frame clones only and misses some. The table shows around 30,000 clones, with approximately 89% occurring only once. Source material: peripheral blood mononuclear cells (PBMCs). The clonotype was recovered from a human donor with classical Hodgkin lymphoma.

The CDR3 here is CASSENGQGYSPLHF. The CDR3 DNA reads TGTGCCAGCAGTGAAAATGGGCAGGGTTACTCACCCCTCCACTTT. The V gene is TRBV2, the J gene TRBJ1-6; D might be TRBD1 (5 bases). Germline CDR1 and CDR2: SNHLY and FYNNEI. This CDR3 spans 15 amino acids. V was pared by 2 bases and J by 10 bases, with 15 bases between.